These 28 T cell receptor beta chains came from one sample sequenced in a study of CD8+ T cells in alopecia areata. TCR sequencing used cDNA made by reverse transcription of extracted RNA. Generated by immunoSEQ multiplex PCR, the TCRdb table keeps only in-frame clones and is missing some. The repertoire holds 150,000 to 200,000 clones, nearly 60% seen once, with more than 5.5% in the top ten. Treatment described: oral pan-JAK inhibitor, 5-10 mg twice daily. Sequenced material: CD4+ T cells sorted from blood, taken at week 24, from a patient treated with tofacitinib. Receptors were obtained from a human donor with alopecia areata.

The genes are TRBV29-1 and TRBJ1-3, with D unresolved. Germline CDR1 is SQVTM and CDR2 is ANQGSEA. Trimming removed 3 bases at V and 4 bases at J, with 7 bases between. CDR3 length: 12 amino acids. The DNA of the CDR3 is TGCAGCGTTGAGGCACCGGGAAACACCATATATTTT. Protein sequence: CSVEAPGNTIYF.

The V gene is TRBV9, the J gene TRBJ1-4; D not certain. The germline V gene encodes CDR1 SGDLS and CDR2 YYNGEE. The CDR3 is 15 amino acids. The germline V and J ends were trimmed by 4 bases and 7 bases, with 17 bases remaining between them. The DNA of the CDR3 is TGTGCCAGCAGCCCGATGATTGATAGGAGTGAAAAACTGTTTTTT. Amino acid sequence: CASSPMIDRSEKLFF.

This clone was observed a handful of times. The chain recombines TRBV25-1 with TRBJ2-7; 10 nucleotides agree with TRBD1. The CDR3 has 14 amino acids. Germline-derived CDR1 and CDR2 are MGHDK and SYGVNS. The trim removed 2 bases at V and 2 bases at J, leaving 0 bases unmatched. The CDR3: CASSEGQGAYEQYF. DNA for the CDR3: TGTGCCAGCAGTGAAGGACAGGGGGCCTACGAGCAGTACTTC.

Worth noting for this clone: Other DNA sequences in the same sample also yield this CDR3. The chain joins TRBV5-1 to TRBJ2-3, with D uncertain. Trimming pared 0 bases from V and 0 bases from J, leaving 5 bases between. Germline loops: CDR1 SGHRS, CDR2 YFSETQ. This CDR3 contains 14 residues. The CDR3 sequence: CASSLEESTDTQYF. The CDR3 nucleotides read TGCGCCAGCAGCTTGGAGGAGAGCACAGATACGCAGTATTTT.

The chain couples TRBV27 to TRBJ1-6; 8 bases map to TRBD1. The CDR3 is 15 amino acids. With 5 bases clipped from V and 9 bases from J, the junction kept 9 bases outside the gene matches. Germline V gives CDR1 MNHEY, CDR2 SMNVEV (reference sequence). In DNA, the CDR3 is TGTGCCAGCAGTGCCTCCGGGACAGGACGTTCACCCCTCCACTTT. Amino acid sequence: CASSASGTGRSPLHF.

The table lists this clone with a few counts. V and J are TRBV11-2 and TRBJ2-3; D ambiguous. CDR1 SGHAT and CDR2 FQNNGV come from the germline V gene. This CDR3 is 11 amino acids long. The V and J ends lost 5 bases and 2 bases respectively, with 2 bases between them. The DNA of the CDR3 is TGTGCCAGCAGCCCCACAGATACGCAGTATTTT. Protein: CASSPTDTQYF. The variable domain in full, completed from reference TRBV11-2 and TRBJ2-3, reads EAGVAQSPRYKIIEKRQSVAFWCNPISGHATLYWYQQILGQGPKLLIQFQNNGVVDDSQLPKDRFSAERLKGVDSTLKIQPAKLEDSAVYLCASSPTDTQYFGPGTRLTVL.

V is TRBV5-1 and J is TRBJ2-3, with 8 positions matching TRBD2. Germline V gives CDR1 SGHRS, CDR2 YFSETQ. V lost 3 bases to trimming and J lost 2 bases; unmatched junction nucleotides: 5. This CDR3 region has 15 residues. The CDR3 spells CASSSGTRATDTQYF. CDR3 DNA: TGCGCCAGCAGCTCGGGGACTAGAGCCACAGATACGCAGTATTTT.

This chain connects TRBV9 to TRBJ2-5, with D uncertain. V gave up 0 bases and J gave up 2 bases, with 5 bases separating them. Per the germline V gene, CDR1 is SGDLS and CDR2 is YYNGEE. This CDR3 is built from 13 residues. DNA for the CDR3: TGTGCCAGCAGCGTAGACAGACAAGAGACCCAGTACTTC. This translates into CASSVDRQETQYF.

In DNA form, the CDR3 reads TGTGCCAGCAGCTTAGGGCCTGCCTACACCGGGGAGCTGTTTTTT. As protein: CASSLGPAYTGELFF. The chain combines TRBV7-2 with TRBJ2-2, with D unclear. CDR3 size: 15 residues. Germline V gene lookup returns CDR1 SGHTA and CDR2 FQGNSA. V lost 1 base to trimming and J lost 3 bases, with 9 bases between them.

The chain couples TRBV7-9 to TRBJ2-3, with 7 nucleotides matching TRBD1. V gave up 4 bases and J gave up 0 bases; unmatched junction bases: 4. The CDR3 covers 15 residues. Germline CDR1 is SEHNR and CDR2 is FQNEAQ (reference sequence). CDR3 nucleotides: TGTGCCAGCAGCTACGGACAGGAGAGCACAGATACGCAGTATTTT. This translates into CASSYGQESTDTQYF.

CDR3 in amino acids: CASSTGPNEKLFF. For the CDR3, the DNA is TGCGCCAGCTCAACAGGTCCTAATGAAAAACTGTTTTTT. This rearrangement joins TRBV5-1 to TRBJ1-4; D is perhaps TRBD1 (5 bases). V dropped 7 bases and J dropped 3 bases, with 10 bases sitting between them. The CDR3 has 13 residues. Germline values: CDR1 SGHRS, CDR2 YFSETQ.

This clone was seen more than once but under ten times. This rearrangement joins TRBV7-9 to TRBJ2-3; 7 nucleotides match TRBD2. Germline V gene sequence: CDR1 SEHNR, CDR2 FQNEAQ (reference sequence). Trimming at V came to 5 bases and at J to 0 bases, leaving 5 bases not matched to a gene. The CDR3 is 15 residues long. CDR3 in amino acids: CASSTKRGSTDTQYF. The CDR3, as DNA: TGTGCCAGCAGCACCAAGCGGGGAAGCACAGATACGCAGTATTTT.

This chain links TRBV5-6 with TRBJ1-2; 9 nucleotides match TRBD1. V shed 5 bases, J shed 7 bases, and the junction held 9 bases outside the gene matches. Germline V lookup: CDR1 SGHDT, CDR2 YYEEEE. The CDR3 spans 14 residues. The CDR3 region is CASRTETGGSGYTF. The CDR3 nucleotides are TGTGCCAGCAGGACTGAGACAGGGGGATCTGGCTACACCTTC.

The chain has TRBV5-4 and TRBJ2-3; D uncertain. CDR3 size: 14 residues. V lost 5 bases and J 3 bases, leaving 13 bases between the germline ends. Germline CDR1 reads SGHNT; CDR2 reads YYREEE (reference sequence). The CDR3 spells CASRDPLLTDTQYF. As DNA, the CDR3 is TGTGCCAGCAGGGACCCACTACTTACAGATACGCAGTATTTT.

A few counts support this clone. The chain recombines TRBV7-9 with TRBJ2-5, with D perhaps assigned TRBD1 or TRBD2 (5 bases each). There are 14 residues in the CDR3. With 0 bases removed from V and 1 base from J, the gap between germline ends came to 6 bases. The germline V gene encodes CDR1 SEHNR and CDR2 FQNEAQ (reference sequence). CDR3 nucleotides: TGTGCCAGCAGCTTAGCCGGGGCCCAAGAGACCCAGTACTTC. It specifies CASSLAGAQETQYF. Filled out from reference TRBV7-9 and TRBJ2-5, the complete variable domain reads DTGVSQNPRHKITKRGQNVTFRCDPISEHNRLYWYRQTLGQGPEFLTYFQNEAQLEKSRLLSDRFSAERPKGSFSTLEIQRTEQGDSAMYLCASSLAGAQETQYFGPGTRLLVL.

This clone has a handful of counts. This rearrangement joins TRBV29-1 to TRBJ1-3; no clear D gene. This CDR3 is built from 13 residues. Between the trimmed V and J ends, which lost 7 bases and 0 bases, there was a span of 10 bases. CDR1 is SQVTM, CDR2 ANQGSEA, per germline. The CDR3 here is CSAGEGSGNTIYF. The CDR3 bases are TGCAGCGCAGGAGAGGGCTCTGGAAACACCATATATTTT.

This clone was counted a single time. V usage is TRBV7-8 and J usage is TRBJ2-5; 11 nucleotides align to TRBD2. Germline V lookup: CDR1 SGHVS, CDR2 FQNEAQ. The CDR3 contains 16 residues. V shed 5 bases, J shed 4 bases, and the junction held 9 bases outside the gene matches. The CDR3 region has the DNA TGTGCCAGCAGCACCTTAGCGGGAGGGCCCTCAGAGACCCAGTACTTC. It is translated as CASSTLAGGPSETQYF. Full variable domain (missing parts from reference TRBV7-8 and TRBJ2-5): GAGVSQSPRYKVAKRGQDVALRCDPISGHVSLFWYQQALGQGPEFLTYFQNEAQLDKSGLPSDRFFAERPEGSVSTLKIQRTQQEDSAVYLCASSTLAGGPSETQYFGPGTRLLVL.

V is TRBV7-2 and J is TRBJ2-5; tentative D call: TRBD2 (6 bases). CDR1 SGHTA and CDR2 FQGNSA come from the germline V gene. V shed 4 bases and J shed 1 base, with 16 bases lying between them. The CDR3 is 16 residues long. In nucleotides, the CDR3 is TGTGCCAGCAGCTCCAACCTACTAGCCGTCCAAGAGACCCAGTACTTC. Residues: CASSSNLLAVQETQYF.

This chain uses TRBV28 with TRBJ1-5, with D possibly TRBD1 on 6 matching bases. The CDR3 has 16 amino acids. The V gene lost 2 bases and the J gene lost 4 bases, with 15 bases spanning the gap. Germline assignment: CDR1 MDHEN and CDR2 SYDVKM. CDR3 DNA sequence: TGTGCCAGCAGTTTAGGGGGCGCCAACCAAAATCAGCCCCAGCATTTT. Translating it yields CASSLGGANQNQPQHF.

This clone was recorded a few times. The V gene is TRBV5-6, the J gene TRBJ1-2; D call uncertain. Germline CDR1 and CDR2: SGHDT and YYEEEE. The CDR3 runs to 15 residues. V lost 4 bases to trimming and J lost 4 bases, with 17 bases between them. The CDR3 is CASSHPGRKGYGYTF. The CDR3, as DNA: TGTGCCAGCAGCCACCCAGGTCGGAAGGGCTATGGCTACACCTTC.

This chain connects TRBV30 to TRBJ1-1; unclear D gene. The CDR3 runs to 13 residues. Germline CDR1 reads GTSNPN; CDR2 reads SVGIG (reference sequence). Trimming left V 5 bases short and J 1 base short, with 11 bases between. CDR3 bases: TGTGCCTGGTGTAGCGGAGAGAACACTGAAGCTTTCTTT. Encoded protein: CAWCSGENTEAFF.

This clone was found a few times. This sequence joins TRBV5-1 and TRBJ2-7; D uncertain. The CDR3 is made up of 18 amino acids. Germline assignment: CDR1 SGHRS and CDR2 YFSETQ. The ends were cut back, 4 bases at V and 5 bases at J, with 28 bases in the middle. The CDR3 protein is CASSSAPNRVGIPDEQYF. CDR3 DNA sequence: TGCGCCAGCAGCAGCGCCCCGAATCGCGTGGGGATACCGGACGAGCAGTACTTC.

V gene TRBV10-3 combines with J gene TRBJ1-6; TRBD1 is a possible D gene (5 bases). Germline loops: CDR1 ENHRY, CDR2 SYGVKD. Trimming removed 4 bases from V and 10 bases from J, with 14 bases in between. This CDR3 has 14 amino acids. CDR3 coding DNA: TGTGCCATCAGTGTGTCCAGGGAGAACTCACCCCTCCACTTT. It yields the protein CAISVSRENSPLHF.

As to this clone: Additional DNA sequences in this sample encode the identical CDR3. J is TRBJ2-3 and V is TRBV30; D uncertain. Germline V gene lookup returns CDR1 GTSNPN and CDR2 SVGIG (reference sequence). The CDR3 has 13 residues. With 0 bases removed from V and 4 bases from J, the gap between germline ends came to 8 bases. CDR3: CAWSVLASDTQYF. The CDR3 DNA follows: TGTGCCTGGAGTGTGTTGGCCTCAGATACGCAGTATTTT. Using reference TRBV30 and TRBJ2-3 for the parts outside the CDR3, the full variable domain is SQTIHQWPATLVQPVGSPLSLECTVEGTSNPNLYWYRQAAGRGLQLLFYSVGIGQISSEVPQNLSASRPQDRQFILSSKKLLLSDSGFYLCAWSVLASDTQYFGPGTRLTVL.

In DNA form, the CDR3 reads TGTGCCAGCAGCTTGGGGGACAGTTTTGAAAAACTGTTTTTT. It translates to CASSLGDSFEKLFF. V usage is TRBV5-4 and J usage is TRBJ1-4, with TRBD1 identical over 7 bases. The CDR3 loop spans 14 amino acids. V gave up 0 bases and J gave up 7 bases; unmatched junction bases: 3. The germline gives CDR1 SGHNT, CDR2 YYREEE (reference sequence).

The chain recombines TRBV7-9 with TRBJ2-7, with 10 bases that match TRBD2. Losses at the gene ends were 4 bases for V and 3 bases for J; bases not matched to a gene: 9. Germline CDR1 reads SEHNR; CDR2 reads FQNEAQ (reference sequence). The CDR3 is made up of 16 amino acids. CDR3 amino acids: CASSSPEREGRYEQYF. CDR3 nucleotide sequence: TGTGCCAGCAGCTCCCCAGAGCGGGAGGGCCGCTACGAGCAGTACTTC. Variable domain in full (rest from reference TRBV7-9 and TRBJ2-7): DTGVSQNPRHKITKRGQNVTFRCDPISEHNRLYWYRQTLGQGPEFLTYFQNEAQLEKSRLLSDRFSAERPKGSFSTLEIQRTEQGDSAMYLCASSSPEREGRYEQYFGPGTRLTVT.

This sequence joins TRBV6-1 and TRBJ2-3, with D possibly TRBD2 on 5 matching bases. V lost 6 bases and J lost 11, with 15 bases in between. The germline CDR1 and CDR2 sequences are MNHNS and SASEGT. The CDR3 is made up of 12 amino acids. CDR3 protein: CASRDSSDLQYF. The CDR3 DNA reads as TGTGCCAGCAGAGACTCGTCGGACTTGCAGTATTTT.

This chain joins TRBV5-1 and TRBJ1-2, with D uncertain. The CDR3 sequence is 11 residues long. CDR1 and CDR2 (germline): SGHRS, YFSETQ. The V end was cut by 0 bases, the J end by 4 bases, with 1 base between. CDR3 bases: TGCGCCAGCAGCTTGGGCTATGGCTACACCTTC. Translation gives CASSLGYGYTF.